This is a list of T cell receptor beta chains from one sample in a study of blood T cells in healthy people across ages. MiXCR, applied by TCRdb to the 5' RACE reads, yields one record per CDR3 protein. Of about 620,000 distinct CDR3 sequences listed, around 52% are singletons. Sequencing was carried out using blood. Every receptor here comes from a woman of 80 years or more in good health. Both conserved end residues are part of each CDR3. A D gene is named only where the DNA matches it firmly. Size is stated for part of the rows, as once, few or many counts, or as a class when the clone is expanded.

D: TRBD1; V: TRBV6-5; J: TRBJ2-7; size: .; DNA: TGTGCCAGCAGTTCCAGTAGAAGTCTTGGACAGGGTATCTACGAGCAGTACTTC; CDR3: CASSSSRSLGQGIYEQYF
D: .; V: TRBV10-3; J: TRBJ2-5; size: .; DNA: TGTGCCATCAGTGAGCCTCAGGGGAAGGGCCAAGAGACCCAGTACTTC; CDR3: CAISEPQGKGQETQYF
D: .; V: TRBV7-2; J: TRBJ2-2; size: few; DNA: TGTGCCAGCAGCTTATTCCTCGGGGAGCTGTTTTTT; CDR3: CASSLFLGELFF
D: .; V: TRBV4-1; J: TRBJ2-7; size: many; DNA: TGCGCCAGCAGCCAAGTTGACCAGTCCTACGAGCAGTACTTC; CDR3: CASSQVDQSYEQYF
D: TRBD1; V: TRBV4-3; J: TRBJ2-7; size: .; DNA: TGCGCCAGCAGCCAAGAATGGGACAGGGGATACGAGCAGTACTTC; CDR3: CASSQEWDRGYEQYF
D: TRBD1; V: TRBV29-1; J: TRBJ1-1; size: .; DNA: TGCAGCGCTAACAAGGCCGGACAGGGGGCCACTGAAGCTTTCTTT; CDR3: CSANKAGQGATEAFF
D: TRBD1; V: TRBV20-1; J: TRBJ2-7; size: .; DNA: TGCAGTGCGATGGGACAGGTTTCCTACGAGCAGTACTTC; CDR3: CSAMGQVSYEQYF
D: .; V: TRBV5-1; J: TRBJ2-3; size: many; DNA: TGCGCCAGCAGCCCTGTACTAGGCGCTAGCACAGATACGCAGTATTTT; CDR3: CASSPVLGASTDTQYF
D: .; V: TRBV18; J: TRBJ2-3; size: many; DNA: TGTGCCAGCTCACCGCTCTACAACACAGATACGCAGTATTTT; CDR3: CASSPLYNTDTQYF
D: TRBD2; V: TRBV3-1; J: TRBJ2-7; size: .; DNA: TGTGCCAGCAGCCACCTTCTAGAGACTAGCACCTACGAGCAGTACTTC; CDR3: CASSHLLETSTYEQYF
D: .; V: TRBV5-1; J: TRBJ2-1; size: few; DNA: TGCGCCAGCAGCTTGATGGAGGGGTTCTACAATGAGCAGTTCTTC; CDR3: CASSLMEGFYNEQFF
D: .; V: TRBV4-3; J: TRBJ2-5; size: .; DNA: TGCGCCAGCAGCCAGCGGGGAAAAGAGACCCAGTACTTC; CDR3: CASSQRGKETQYF
D: TRBD2; V: TRBV3-1; J: TRBJ2-2; size: .; DNA: TGTGCCACCCGACGGCTAGCGGGCACCAGGGAGCTGTTTTTT; CDR3: CATRRLAGTRELFF
D: TRBD2; V: TRBV7-2; J: TRBJ2-1; size: .; DNA: TGTGCCAGCAGTCACCTAACCGGGAGGTTTAGCAATGAGCAGTTCTTC; CDR3: CASSHLTGRFSNEQFF
D: .; V: TRBV5-1; J: TRBJ2-5; size: .; DNA: TGCGCCAGCAGATCCGCAAATGAGCAGTACTTC; CDR3: CASRSANEQYF
D: .; V: TRBV21-1; J: TRBJ1-5; size: .; DNA: TGTGCCAGCAGCAGGAGAGGGCGGAGGAGCAATCAGCCCCAGCATTTT; CDR3: CASSRRGRRSNQPQHF
D: .; V: TRBV12-3/TRBV12-4; J: TRBJ2-2; size: few; DNA: TGTGCCAGCAGTTTAGGGGTAGGGCCCGGGGAGCTGTTTTTT; CDR3: CASSLGVGPGELFF
D: TRBD2; V: TRBV6-5; J: TRBJ2-5; size: .; DNA: TGTGCCAGCAGTTACGGTGCAGCGGGGGGGCCTAAGACCCAGTACTTC; CDR3: CASSYGAAGGPKTQYF
D: .; V: TRBV20-1; J: TRBJ2-3; size: .; DNA: TGCAGTGCTAGAGAAGGCTTGGGGGCGGGTACGCAGTATTTT; CDR3: CSAREGLGAGTQYF
D: TRBD2; V: TRBV20-1; J: TRBJ2-3; size: .; DNA: TGCAGTGCTAGATCCCTAGCGGGAACATTTCCTCGGGCAGATACGCAGTATTTT; CDR3: CSARSLAGTFPRADTQYF
D: .; V: TRBV5-1; J: TRBJ2-3; size: .; DNA: TGCGCCAGCAGCGAAACGGGATTTTCCTCGCCAGATACGCAGTATTTT; CDR3: CASSETGFSSPDTQYF
D: TRBD2; V: TRBV11-1; J: TRBJ2-5; size: many; DNA: TGTGCCAGCACGGATCCGGGAGGGCTGGAGACCCAGTACTTC; CDR3: CASTDPGGLETQYF
D: .; V: TRBV29-1; J: TRBJ2-2; size: .; DNA: TGCAGCGTTACTAGCTCGAACACCGGGGAGCTGTTTTTT; CDR3: CSVTSSNTGELFF
D: .; V: TRBV5-5; J: TRBJ1-3; size: .; DNA: TGTGCCAGCAGCCCAAGACATGGTGGAAACACCATATATTTT; CDR3: CASSPRHGGNTIYF
D: .; V: TRBV10-3; J: TRBJ1-2; size: many; DNA: TGTGCCATCAGTGACCCAGGACACCTCCTCTATGGCTACACCTTC; CDR3: CAISDPGHLLYGYTF
D: .; V: TRBV7-2; J: TRBJ1-1; size: .; DNA: TGTGCCAGCAGGACGTATCGGGCCACTGAAGCTTTCTTT; CDR3: CASRTYRATEAFF
D: TRBD2; V: TRBV7-3; J: TRBJ2-1; size: few; DNA: TGTGCCAGCAGCTTAATCTCGGGACTAGTGGTTAATGAGCAGTTCTTC; CDR3: CASSLISGLVVNEQFF
D: TRBD2; V: TRBV27; J: TRBJ2-1; size: many; DNA: TGTGCCAGCAGCTCCGGAGGGACTAGCGGCAATGAGCAGTTCTTC; CDR3: CASSSGGTSGNEQFF
D: .; V: TRBV28; J: TRBJ2-7; size: .; DNA: TGTGCCAGCAGTGGGGTGTTCTACGAGCAGTACTTC; CDR3: CASSGVFYEQYF
D: TRBD2; V: TRBV10-3; J: TRBJ2-1; size: .; DNA: TGTGCCATTAGGGCTAGCGGGAGGCCTTCGAATGAGCAGTTCTTC; CDR3: CAIRASGRPSNEQFF
D: .; V: TRBV9; J: TRBJ2-1; size: .; DNA: TGTGCCAGCAGCGTAGCTGATAGCTGGTATGAGCAGTTCTTC; CDR3: CASSVADSWYEQFF
D: .; V: TRBV28; J: TRBJ2-1; size: .; DNA: TGTGCCAGCAGGCATAAAGGCGGCTACAATGAGCGGTACTTC; CDR3: CASRHKGGYNERYF
D: .; V: TRBV9; J: TRBJ1-2; size: once; DNA: TGTGCCAGCAGCACACCCGGGGCAGTGTATGGCTACACCTTC; CDR3: CASSTPGAVYGYTF
D: TRBD1; V: TRBV7-2; J: TRBJ2-3; size: many; DNA: TGTGCCAGCAGCTTAGGGAACAGGGGGAGGTGGACGGATACGCAGTATTTT; CDR3: CASSLGNRGRWTDTQYF
D: .; V: TRBV12-3/TRBV12-4; J: TRBJ1-2; size: .; DNA: TGTGCCAGCAGCCCAGGGTGGCAGGGCTATGGCTACACCTTC; CDR3: CASSPGWQGYGYTF
D: .; V: TRBV6-2/TRBV6-3; J: TRBJ2-3; size: .; DNA: TGTGCCAGCAGACTGGACTTGAGCACAGATACGCAGTATTTT; CDR3: CASRLDLSTDTQYF
D: .; V: TRBV7-9; J: TRBJ2-7; size: .; DNA: TGTGCCAGCAGCGTAGCGCAGCGGATCTACGAGCAGTACTTC; CDR3: CASSVAQRIYEQYF
D: .; V: TRBV18; J: TRBJ2-5; size: many; DNA: TGTGCCAGCTTTTTACAGAGAAGAGAGACCCAGTACTTC; CDR3: CASFLQRRETQYF
D: TRBD1; V: TRBV5-1; J: TRBJ1-1; size: few; DNA: TGCGCCAGCAGCGGGGGACAGGGGGAACTCGCTGAAGCTTTCTTT; CDR3: CASSGGQGELAEAFF
D: .; V: TRBV2; J: TRBJ1-6; size: .; DNA: TGTGCCAGCAGTTTCCTAGCCAATTCACCCCTCCACTTT; CDR3: CASSFLANSPLHF